Listed here is a single TCR beta chain. Its target is not known. Germline V lookup: CDR1 PRHDT, CDR2 FYEKMQ (reference sequence). The CDR3 runs to 17 residues. Trimming removed 5 bases from V and 1 base from J; junction bases left unmatched: 5. This specimen belongs to a study of vaccination effects on CD4 cells after COVID-19. TCRdb keeps only in-frame clones here, not all; method: immunoSEQ multiplex PCR. This table has 65,000 to 90,000 clones, roughly 74% appearing once. Within the ViraFEST assay, antigen-specific CD4+ T cells underwent expansion with viral peptide pools prior to sequencing. Isolating CD4+ T cells followed less than 12 days of culture. Neither prior SARS-CoV-2 infection nor positive nucleocapsid antibodies were present in the vaccine recipients. Cultures got half-medium changes with IL-2 on days 3 and 7.

This receptor was identified in a human donor who received a COVID-19 vaccine. The gene calls are TRBV13 and TRBJ2-2; 12 bases agree with TRBD2. The sample was CD4+ T cells from PBMCs cultured with HCoV-NL63 spike peptides, taken before COVID-19 vaccination. The CDR3 nucleotides are TGTGCCAGCAGCCGCCGACTAGCGGGGGTGAACACCGGGGAGCTGTTTTTT. Protein product: CASSRRLAGVNTGELFF.